The 27 T cell receptor beta chains in this list originate from one sample, sequenced in a study of beta chain features in type 1 diabetes. Their antigens remain unidentified. Broader study findings: Shorter TCRB CDR3s, moderately but significantly so, marked every one of the four CD4+ subsets in Type 1 diabetes patients.

The isolated RNA, all of it, was reverse transcribed, so expressed TCRB transcripts were what got sequenced. The assay was immunoSEQ multiplex PCR, and TCRdb's table has in-frame clones only and misses some. The profile covers about 160,000 clones, with under 9.5% appearing a single time and roughly 0.5% taken by the ten largest. The material sequenced was central memory CD4+ T cells from blood. These receptors originate from a man between 18 and 29 years old with type 1 diabetes.

In this sample, this clone turned up a few times. This chain links TRBV4-2 with TRBJ2-3; 8 positions match TRBD2. Per the germline V gene, CDR1 is LGHNA and CDR2 is YNFKEQ. This CDR3 has 15 amino acids. V shed 4 bases and J 0 bases; nucleotides not matched to a gene: 3. CDR3 amino acids: CASSLAGSSTDTQYF. Here the CDR3 DNA reads TGTGCCAGCAGCCTAGCGGGGAGTAGCACAGATACGCAGTATTTT.

This clone was detected only a few times. This chain joins TRBV11-2 and TRBJ2-7, with D unclear. Germline lookup yields CDR1 SGHAT and CDR2 FQNNGV. The V gene lost 5 bases and the J gene lost 0 bases, with 8 bases spanning the gap. The CDR3 loop spans 13 amino acids. CDR3 protein: CASSTSSSYEQYF. As DNA, the CDR3 is TGTGCCAGCAGCACCTCGAGCTCCTACGAGCAGTACTTC.

The sample holds many counts of this clone. The chain links TRBV18 to TRBJ2-1; 8 nucleotides agree with TRBD2. The V segment lost 8 bases and the J segment 7 bases; nucleotides outside the gene matches: 7. Germline CDR1 KGHSH, CDR2 LQKENI. CDR3 length: 13 residues. CDR3 nucleotide sequence: TGTGCCAGCGAAGGGCGGGGGGAAAATGAGCAGTTCTTC. As protein: CASEGRGENEQFF.

This clone was seen more than once but under ten times. V is TRBV2 and J is TRBJ1-3; 7 bases are shared with TRBD1. With V trimmed by 7 bases and J by 0 bases, 3 bases remained unmatched. This CDR3 is built from 14 residues. Per the germline V gene, CDR1 is SNHLY and CDR2 is FYNNEI. As DNA, the CDR3 is TGTGCCAGCATGGGACAGAGCTCTGGAAACACCATATATTTT. Translating it yields CASMGQSSGNTIYF.

V usage is TRBV28 and J usage is TRBJ1-5, with TRBD1 matching over 7 bases. The CDR3 is made up of 14 amino acids. In germline, CDR1 is MDHEN, CDR2 SYDVKM. V dropped 7 bases and J dropped 5; count of bases not matched to a gene: 8. CDR3 DNA sequence: TGTGCCAGCAACCCTGACAGGGCCGATCAGCCCCAGCATTTT. Its protein product is CASNPDRADQPQHF.

This clone showed up many times. V and J are TRBV28 and TRBJ1-6; D call uncertain. Trimming removed 3 bases from V and 12 bases from J, with 9 bases in between. CDR3 length: 12 amino acids. The germline CDR1 and CDR2 sequences are MDHEN and SYDVKM. The chain's CDR3 is CASSLISEPLHF. CDR3 DNA sequence: TGTGCCAGCAGTTTGATTTCAGAACCCCTCCACTTT. The whole variable domain, filled in from reference TRBV28 and TRBJ1-6, reads DVKVTQSSRYLVKRTGEKVFLECVQDMDHENMFWYRQDPGLGLRLIYFSYDVKMKEKGDIPEGYSVSREKKERFSLILESASTNQTSMYLCASSLISEPLHFGNGTRLTVT.

This rearrangement joins TRBV7-2 to TRBJ1-1, with 10 positions matching TRBD1. The CDR3 has 15 residues. With V trimmed by 5 bases and J by 1 base, 4 bases remained unmatched. In germline, CDR1 is SGHTA, CDR2 FQGNSA. The CDR3 is CASSLRTGGNTEAFF. DNA of the CDR3: TGTGCCAGCAGCCTCCGGACAGGGGGGAACACTGAAGCTTTCTTT.

The chain couples TRBV5-1 to TRBJ2-3; D is possibly TRBD2 (5 bases). Germline V gene lookup returns CDR1 SGHRS and CDR2 YFSETQ. The CDR3 extends over 13 amino acids. V was clipped by 4 bases and J by 6 bases, with 12 bases between them. The CDR3 coding sequence is TGCGCCAGCAGCCCAAACGAGGGCGATACGCAGTATTTT. The encoded protein is CASSPNEGDTQYF.

The chain employs TRBV14 and TRBJ2-5, with TRBD1 matching 10 bases. From germline, CDR1 is SGHDN and CDR2 FVKESK. J lost 4 bases, V lost 4 bases, and 9 bases had no gene match. CDR3 length: 16 amino acids. CDR3 region: CASSRPGQGTGETQYF. Written as DNA, the CDR3 is TGTGCCAGCAGCCGCCCGGGACAGGGGACGGGAGAGACCCAGTACTTC.

This clone occurred a few times. The V and J genes are TRBV2 and TRBJ1-5; D remains ambiguous. This CDR3 contains 13 residues. V shed 5 bases and J shed 4 bases, with 9 bases lying between them. The germline V gene has CDR1 SNHLY and CDR2 FYNNEI. The CDR3 region has the DNA TGTGCCAGCAGTCGAGAGGGAAATCAGCCCCAGCATTTT. Translation gives CASSREGNQPQHF. Combining the CDR3 with reference TRBV2 and TRBJ1-5 gives the whole variable domain EPEVTQTPSHQVTQMGQEVILRCVPISNHLYFYWYRQILGQKVEFLVSFYNNEISEKSEIFDDQFSVERPDGSNFTLKIRSTKLEDSAMYFCASSREGNQPQHFGDGTRLSIL.

V is TRBV29-1 and J is TRBJ2-1, with 9 bases matching TRBD2. CDR3 length: 13 residues. Germline CDR1 reads SQVTM; CDR2 reads ANQGSEA. CDR3: CRGSGSSYNEQFF. In DNA form, the CDR3 reads TGCAGAGGTAGCGGGAGCTCCTACAATGAGCAGTTCTTC.

This clone was counted between two and nine times. The chain couples TRBV7-6 to TRBJ2-7, with D possibly matching TRBD2 (6 bases). Germline V gene lookup returns CDR1 SGHVS and CDR2 FNYEAQ. Trimming removed 5 bases at V and 5 bases at J, with 19 bases between. This CDR3 region has 15 residues. CDR3 bases: TGTGCCAGCAGCCGAAAGGACCGTTCGGGGGACGAGCAGTACTTC. Encoded protein: CASSRKDRSGDEQYF.

The table lists this clone with a few counts. The gene calls are TRBV5-1 and TRBJ2-5; 12 bases agree with TRBD2. The V gene's germline CDR1 is SGHRS and CDR2 YFSETQ. Germline trimming cut 0 bases from V and 3 bases from J; bases unmatched to any gene: 6. The CDR3 length is 17 residues. The CDR3 spells CASSLASGGAGEETQYF. CDR3 bases: TGCGCCAGCAGCTTGGCTAGCGGGGGGGCCGGGGAAGAGACCCAGTACTTC.

This chain joins TRBV5-6 and TRBJ1-1; D gene uncertain. Germline CDR1 and CDR2: SGHDT and YYEEEE. V lost 3 bases to trimming and J lost 0 bases, with 9 bases between them. The CDR3 has 14 residues. CDR3 nucleotides: TGTGCCAGCAGCTGGACTCTCATGAACACTGAAGCTTTCTTT. It specifies CASSWTLMNTEAFF.

The table lists this clone with a few counts. This sequence joins TRBV5-6 and TRBJ1-2; maybe TRBD1 (6 bases). This CDR3 has 16 residues. Trimming removed 4 bases at V and 2 bases at J, with 18 bases between. CDR1 and CDR2 (germline): SGHDT, YYEEEE. DNA of the CDR3: TGTGCCAGCAGCGACCCCGGCCAGGGGTTAAACTATGGCTACACCTTC. Translating gives CASSDPGQGLNYGYTF. Complete variable domain (other parts from reference TRBV5-6 and TRBJ1-2): DAGVTQSPTHLIKTRGQQVTLRCSPKSGHDTVSWYQQALGQGPQFIFQYYEEEERQRGNFPDRFSGHQFPNYSSELNVNALLLGDSALYLCASSDPGQGLNYGYTFGSGTRLTVV.

V is TRBV25-1 and J is TRBJ2-7; a possible D gene is TRBD1 (6 bases). The V gene lost 6 bases and the J gene lost 0 bases, with 12 bases spanning the gap. The CDR3 totals 14 residues. Per germline, CDR1 MGHDK and CDR2 SYGVNS. CDR3 DNA: TGTGCCAGCAGGGAAACAGGGAGCTCCTACGAGCAGTACTTC. Translated, it gives CASRETGSSYEQYF.

This sequence joins TRBV30 and TRBJ2-2, with D tentatively TRBD1 (5 bases). This CDR3 contains 12 residues. The V and J ends lost 8 bases and 6 bases respectively, with 13 bases between them. Germline V gene lookup returns CDR1 GTSNPN and CDR2 SVGIG (reference sequence). The CDR3 here is CAGARAPGELFF. The CDR3 DNA reads TGTGCCGGTGCCAGGGCCCCCGGGGAGCTGTTTTTT.

The genes are TRBV18 and TRBJ2-5; maybe TRBD2 (6 bases). The CDR3 runs to 14 residues. Trimming removed 3 bases from V and 2 bases from J, with 10 bases in between. From germline, CDR1 is KGHSH and CDR2 LQKENI. CDR3 protein: CASSPKTSQETQYF. The CDR3 DNA sequence: TGTGCCAGCTCACCGAAGACTAGTCAAGAGACCCAGTACTTC.

This clone has just a few counts. The chain recombines TRBV11-2 with TRBJ2-1; the match to TRBD2 covers 10 bases. The V gene's germline CDR1 is SGHAT and CDR2 FQNNGV. After removal of 1 base from V and 15 bases from J, the junction contained 9 bases not matched to a gene. The CDR3 has 14 amino acids. The CDR3 DNA is TGTGCCAGCAGCTTAGGGGCTAGCGGGAGTTCGGGGTTCTTC. Translated, it gives CASSLGASGSSGFF.

This clone was seen many times. The rearrangement links TRBV29-1 to TRBJ2-7; 7 bases line up with TRBD2. The length of the CDR3 is 13 residues. CDR1 is SQVTM and CDR2 is ANQGSEA in the germline V gene. Trimming took 5 bases from V and 2 from J; bases not matched to a gene: 6. The DNA for the CDR3 is TGCAGCGTTCACGAGCGGGGAACCTACGAGCAGTACTTC. The encoded protein is CSVHERGTYEQYF.

The gene calls are TRBV6-5 and TRBJ2-1, with 9 bases identical to TRBD2. V lost 1 base to trimming and J lost 5 bases; unmatched junction nucleotides: 3. This CDR3 contains 15 residues. Germline V gene sequence: CDR1 MNHEY, CDR2 SVGAGI. The CDR3 sequence: CASSYWSSGDNEQFF. CDR3 DNA sequence: TGTGCCAGCAGTTACTGGTCTAGCGGGGACAATGAGCAGTTCTTC.

This clone was detected only a few times. The chain employs TRBV7-9 and TRBJ2-5; the D gene is possibly TRBD1 (6 bases). V lost 7 bases to trimming and J lost 1 base, with 10 bases between them. The CDR3 totals 13 residues. Germline-derived CDR1 and CDR2 are SEHNR and FQNEAQ (reference sequence). The CDR3 DNA reads as TGTGCCAGCAATGGACAGCCCCAAGAGACCCAGTACTTC. Translation gives CASNGQPQETQYF.

This chain joins TRBV19 and TRBJ1-4; D call uncertain. Deletions cut 8 bases from V and 3 bases from J, with 16 bases between. Germline lookup yields CDR1 LNHDA and CDR2 SQIVND (reference sequence). The CDR3 runs to 15 residues. The CDR3 DNA is TGTGCCAGTGGCGACGGGCCCGGGGCTAATGAAAAACTGTTTTTT. Protein: CASGDGPGANEKLFF.

This clone occurred a few times. V and J are TRBV5-1 and TRBJ2-1; D uncertain. Germline V CDR1 and CDR2: SGHRS, YFSETQ. CDR3 length: 14 amino acids. V shed 7 bases and J shed 0 bases, with 11 bases lying between them. In DNA, the CDR3 is TGCGCCAGCGCCATGATGAGCTCCTACAATGAGCAGTTCTTC. As protein: CASAMMSSYNEQFF. Supplemented by reference TRBV5-1 and TRBJ2-1, the full variable domain reads KAGVTQTPRYLIKTRGQQVTLSCSPISGHRSVSWYQQTPGQGLQFLFEYFSETQRNKGNFPGRFSGRQFSNSRSEMNVSTLELGDSALYLCASAMMSSYNEQFFGPGTRLTVL.

This clone appeared a few times. This chain links TRBV7-9 with TRBJ2-5; 11 bases line up with TRBD1. The trim removed 5 bases at V and 5 bases at J, leaving 4 bases unmatched. Per germline, CDR1 SEHNR and CDR2 FQNEAQ (reference sequence). The CDR3 length is 14 residues. In nucleotides, the CDR3 is TGTGCCAGCAGCAAGGGGACAGGGGGGGAGACCCAGTACTTC. Translation gives CASSKGTGGETQYF.

This clone was observed at least ten times. The CDR3 loop reads CASSQDRNTEAFF. The CDR3 DNA reads TGCGCCAGCAGCCAAGACAGGAACACTGAAGCTTTCTTT. This chain joins TRBV4-3 and TRBJ1-1; D gene uncertain. Trimming took 0 bases from V and 1 from J, leaving 3 bases between them. The CDR3 loop spans 13 amino acids. The V gene's germline CDR1 is LGHNA and CDR2 YSLEER.

This sequence joins TRBV10-3 and TRBJ1-3; D call uncertain. The germline V gene encodes CDR1 ENHRY and CDR2 SYGVKD. Trimming removed 3 bases at V and 0 bases at J, with 9 bases between. CDR3 length: 15 amino acids. CDR3 in amino acids: CAISEGGFSGNTIYF. As DNA, the CDR3 is TGTGCCATCAGTGAAGGAGGGTTCTCTGGAAACACCATATATTTT.